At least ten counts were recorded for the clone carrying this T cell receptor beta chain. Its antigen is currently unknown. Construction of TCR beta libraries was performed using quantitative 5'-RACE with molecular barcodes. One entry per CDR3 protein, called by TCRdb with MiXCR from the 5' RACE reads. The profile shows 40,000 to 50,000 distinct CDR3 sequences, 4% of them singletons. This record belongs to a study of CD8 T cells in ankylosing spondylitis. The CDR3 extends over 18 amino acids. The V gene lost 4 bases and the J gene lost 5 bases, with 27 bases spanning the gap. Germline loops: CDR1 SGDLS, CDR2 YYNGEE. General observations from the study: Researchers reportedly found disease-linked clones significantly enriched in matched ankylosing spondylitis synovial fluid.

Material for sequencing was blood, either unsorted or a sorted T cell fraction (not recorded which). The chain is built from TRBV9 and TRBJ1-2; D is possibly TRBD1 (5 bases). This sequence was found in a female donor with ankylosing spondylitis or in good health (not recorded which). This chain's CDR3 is CASSPNHPGTPVDYGYTF. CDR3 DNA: TGTGCCAGCAGCCCGAACCACCCCGGGACTCCAGTTGATTATGGCTACACCTTC.